This T cell receptor (beta chain) was recorded in a study of T-cell memory formation after mild COVID-19. General study results and limits: From day 15 to 85, contracting clones were balanced between CD4 and CD8, whereas later expanders leaned toward CD4+.

TCRdb re-analysed the 5' RACE reads in MiXCR, keeping a single row per CDR3 protein. The sample has hundreds of thousands of distinct CDR3 sequences; roughly 15% are singletons. Concerning this clonotype itself: Its antigen remains unknown.

CDR3 length: 14 amino acids. Germline V gene sequence: CDR1 MNHEY, CDR2 SVGAGI. V shed 6 bases and J 5 bases; nucleotides not matched to a gene: 9. Material: PBMCs or a T cell subset sorted from them (not recorded which). This receptor was identified in a man aged 18 to 30 who had mild COVID-19 (a few samples of this study predate the infection). Cell type and time point are not known. The chain couples TRBV6-5 to TRBJ2-5; 7 bases align to TRBD1. Written as DNA, the CDR3 is TGTGCCAGCAGCCACAGGGGACAATATGAGACCCAGTACTTC. It translates to CASSHRGQYETQYF.